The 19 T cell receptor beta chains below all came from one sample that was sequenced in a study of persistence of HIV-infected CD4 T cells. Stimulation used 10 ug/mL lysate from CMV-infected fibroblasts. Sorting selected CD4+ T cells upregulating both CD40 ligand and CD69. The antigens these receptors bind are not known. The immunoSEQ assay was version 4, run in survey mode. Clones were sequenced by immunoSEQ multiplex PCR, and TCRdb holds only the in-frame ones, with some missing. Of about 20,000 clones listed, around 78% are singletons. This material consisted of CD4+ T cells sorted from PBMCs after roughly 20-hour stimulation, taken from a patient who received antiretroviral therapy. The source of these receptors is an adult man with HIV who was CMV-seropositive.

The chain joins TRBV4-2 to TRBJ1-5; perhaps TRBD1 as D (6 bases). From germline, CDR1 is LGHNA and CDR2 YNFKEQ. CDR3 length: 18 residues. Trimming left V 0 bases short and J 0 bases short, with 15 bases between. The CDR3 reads CASSQEGRGAGSNQPQHF. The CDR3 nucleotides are TGTGCCAGCAGCCAAGAGGGCAGGGGAGCAGGTAGCAATCAGCCCCAGCATTTT.

The DNA of the CDR3 is TGTGCCAGCTCAGAAGCTAGCAATCAGCCCCAGCATTTT. This sequence encodes CASSEASNQPQHF. V is TRBV18 and J is TRBJ1-5, with D uncertain. This CDR3 is 13 amino acids long. Germline values: CDR1 KGHSH, CDR2 LQKENI. Trimming took 5 bases from V and 0 from J, leaving 5 bases between them.

Here the CDR3 DNA reads TGCGCCAGCAGTGTATACAGGAATAATTCACCCCTCCACTTT. Translated, it gives CASSVYRNNSPLHF. V and J are TRBV10-2 and TRBJ1-6; tentatively, D is TRBD1 (5 bases). This CDR3 region has 14 residues. Germline CDR1 is WSHSY and CDR2 is SAAADI. V dropped 4 bases and J dropped 5 bases, with 9 bases sitting between them.

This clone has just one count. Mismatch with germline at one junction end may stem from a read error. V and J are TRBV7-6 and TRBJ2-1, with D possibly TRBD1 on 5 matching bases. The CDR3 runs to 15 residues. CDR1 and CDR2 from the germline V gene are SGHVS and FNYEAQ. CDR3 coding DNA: TGTGCCAGCACCTTACAGGAGCTGGGGTCGGGTGAGCAGTTCTTC. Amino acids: CASTLQELGSGEQFF.

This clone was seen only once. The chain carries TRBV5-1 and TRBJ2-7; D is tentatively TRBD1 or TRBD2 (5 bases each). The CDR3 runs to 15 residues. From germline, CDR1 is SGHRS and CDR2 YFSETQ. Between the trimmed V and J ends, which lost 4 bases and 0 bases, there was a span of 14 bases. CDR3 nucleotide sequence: TGCGCCAGCAGCCCCGGGACGGCGAACTCCTACGAGCAGTACTTC. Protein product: CASSPGTANSYEQYF.

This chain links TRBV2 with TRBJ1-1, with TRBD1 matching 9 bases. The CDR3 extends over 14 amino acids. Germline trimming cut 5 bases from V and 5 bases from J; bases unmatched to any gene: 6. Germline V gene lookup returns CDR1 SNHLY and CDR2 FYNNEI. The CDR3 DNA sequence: TGTGCCAGCAGTCTACAGGGGGCAGGAACTGAAGCTTTCTTT. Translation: CASSLQGAGTEAFF.

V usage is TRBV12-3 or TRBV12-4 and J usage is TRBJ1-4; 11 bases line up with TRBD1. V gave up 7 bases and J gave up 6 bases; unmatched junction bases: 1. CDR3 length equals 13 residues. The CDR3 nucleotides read TGTGCCAGCAAGGGACAGGGGGATGAAAAACTGTTTTTT. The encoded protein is CASKGQGDEKLFF.

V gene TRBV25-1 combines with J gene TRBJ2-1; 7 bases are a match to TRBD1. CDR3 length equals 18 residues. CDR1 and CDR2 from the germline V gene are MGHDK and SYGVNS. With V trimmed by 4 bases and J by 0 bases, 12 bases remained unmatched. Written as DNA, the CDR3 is TGTGCCAGCAGTGGCCGGAGACAGGGACCGAGCTCCTACAATGAGCAGTTCTTC. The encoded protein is CASSGRRQGPSSYNEQFF. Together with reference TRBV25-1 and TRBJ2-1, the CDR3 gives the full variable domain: EADIYQTPRYLVIGTGKKITLECSQTMGHDKMYWYQQDPGMELHLIHYSYGVNSTEKGDLSSESTVSRIRTEHFPLTLESARPSHTSQYLCASSGRRQGPSSYNEQFFGPGTRLTVL.

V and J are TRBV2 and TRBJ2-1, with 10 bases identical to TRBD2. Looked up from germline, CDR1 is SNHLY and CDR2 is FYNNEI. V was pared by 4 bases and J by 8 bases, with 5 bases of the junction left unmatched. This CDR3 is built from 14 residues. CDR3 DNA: TGTGCCAGCAGTGTCAGCGGGGGGGAACATGAGCAGTTCTTC. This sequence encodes CASSVSGGEHEQFF.

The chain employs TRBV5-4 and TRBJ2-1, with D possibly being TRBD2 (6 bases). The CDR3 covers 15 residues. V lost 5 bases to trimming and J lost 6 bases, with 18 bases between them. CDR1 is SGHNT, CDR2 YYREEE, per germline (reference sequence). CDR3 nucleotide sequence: TGTGCCAGCAGGGACGGGACTTTACCCGTCAATGAGCAGTTCTTC. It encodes CASRDGTLPVNEQFF.

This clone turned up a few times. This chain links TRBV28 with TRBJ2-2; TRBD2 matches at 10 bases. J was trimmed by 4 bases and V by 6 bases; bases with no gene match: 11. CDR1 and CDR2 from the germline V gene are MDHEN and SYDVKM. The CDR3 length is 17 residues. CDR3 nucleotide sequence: TGTGCCAGCAGGTCTACCGCTAGCGGGGGCCTCACCGGGGAGCTGTTTTTT. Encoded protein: CASRSTASGGLTGELFF.

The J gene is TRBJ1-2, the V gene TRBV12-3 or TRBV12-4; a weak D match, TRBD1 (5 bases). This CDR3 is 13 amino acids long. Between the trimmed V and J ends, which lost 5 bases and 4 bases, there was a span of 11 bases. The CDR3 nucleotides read TGTGCCAGCAGTCCCAGGGAGAGCTATGGCTACACCTTC. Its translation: CASSPRESYGYTF.

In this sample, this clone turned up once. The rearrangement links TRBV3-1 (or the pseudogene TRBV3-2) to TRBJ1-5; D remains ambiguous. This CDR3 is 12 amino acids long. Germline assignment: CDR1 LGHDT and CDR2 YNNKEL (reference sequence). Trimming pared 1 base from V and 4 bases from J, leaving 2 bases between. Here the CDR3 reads CASSQGNQPQHF. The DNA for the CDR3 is TGTGCCAGCAGCCAAGGAAATCAGCCCCAGCATTTT.

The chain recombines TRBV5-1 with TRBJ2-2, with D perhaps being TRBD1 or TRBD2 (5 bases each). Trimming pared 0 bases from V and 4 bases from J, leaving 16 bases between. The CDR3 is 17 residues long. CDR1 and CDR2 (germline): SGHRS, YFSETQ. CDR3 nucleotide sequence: TGCGCCAGCAGCTTGGAGCCCGGGACGGTGGGCACCGGGGAGCTGTTTTTT. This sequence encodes CASSLEPGTVGTGELFF.

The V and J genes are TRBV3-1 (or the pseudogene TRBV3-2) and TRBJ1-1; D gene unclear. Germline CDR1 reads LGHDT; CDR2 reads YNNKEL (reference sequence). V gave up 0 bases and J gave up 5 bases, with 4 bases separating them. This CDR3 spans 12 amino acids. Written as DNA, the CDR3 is TGTGCCAGCAGCCAAGATTATACTGAAGCTTTCTTT. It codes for CASSQDYTEAFF.

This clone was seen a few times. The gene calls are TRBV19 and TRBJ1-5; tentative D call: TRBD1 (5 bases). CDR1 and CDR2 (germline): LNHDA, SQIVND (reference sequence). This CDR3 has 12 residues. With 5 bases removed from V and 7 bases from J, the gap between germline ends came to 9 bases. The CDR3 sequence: CASSFGGQPQHF. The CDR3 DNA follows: TGTGCCAGTAGTTTCGGGGGACAGCCCCAGCATTTT. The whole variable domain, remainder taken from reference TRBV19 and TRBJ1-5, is DGGITQSPKYLFRKEGQNVTLSCEQNLNHDAMYWYRQDPGQGLRLIYYSQIVNDFQKGDIAEGYSVSREKKESFPLTVTSAQKNPTAFYLCASSFGGQPQHFGDGTRLSIL.

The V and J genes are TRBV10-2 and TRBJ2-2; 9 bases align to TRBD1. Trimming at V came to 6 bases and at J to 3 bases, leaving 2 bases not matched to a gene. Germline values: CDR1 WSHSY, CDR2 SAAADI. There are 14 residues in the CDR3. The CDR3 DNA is TGCGCCAGCAGCGGACAGGGGTACACCGGGGAGCTGTTTTTT. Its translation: CASSGQGYTGELFF.

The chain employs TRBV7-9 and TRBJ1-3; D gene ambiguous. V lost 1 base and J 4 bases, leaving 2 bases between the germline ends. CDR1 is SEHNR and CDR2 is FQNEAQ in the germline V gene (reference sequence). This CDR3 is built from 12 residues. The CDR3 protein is CASSLEGNTIYF. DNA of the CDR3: TGTGCCAGCAGCTTAGAGGGAAACACCATATATTTT.

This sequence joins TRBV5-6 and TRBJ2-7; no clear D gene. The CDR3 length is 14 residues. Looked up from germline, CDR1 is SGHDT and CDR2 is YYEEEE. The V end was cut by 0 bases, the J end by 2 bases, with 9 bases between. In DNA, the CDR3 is TGTGCCAGCAGCTTGGGTAACATTCCCTACGAGCAGTACTTC. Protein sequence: CASSLGNIPYEQYF.